This TCR beta chain comes out of a study of blood T cell repertoires in COVID-19. Only in-frame clones appear in the TCRdb table, and some are missing; sequencing was by immunoSEQ multiplex PCR. The sample holds 300,000 or so clones, about 90% seen once. Germline V gene lookup returns CDR1 WSHSY and CDR2 SAAADI. V dropped 9 bases and J dropped 5; count of bases not matched to a gene: 11. The length of the CDR3 is 14 residues. The source of this sequence is a woman aged 40 to 49 with acute or convalescent COVID-19. The chain employs TRBV10-2 and TRBJ2-7; TRBD2 agrees at 9 bases. Specimen: peripheral blood. The chain's CDR3 is CASQRGVPPHEQYV. CDR3 sequence (DNA): TGCGCCAGTCAGCGGGGGGTCCCCCCCCACGAGCAGTACGTC.